This T cell receptor beta chain is drawn from a study of T cell responses to AZD1222 COVID-19 vaccine. Study-wide results and caveats: A reported finding is that nearly half of spike-specific TCRs target unmutated variant regions. The donor group comprised mostly white British people and more females; the analysis possibly underestimated clonal diversity.

Assay used: immunoSEQ multiplex PCR; TCRdb lists only in-frame clones, some missing. The table has 100,000 to 150,000 clones, around 89% seen once. V gave up 4 bases and J gave up 4 bases, with 17 bases separating them. CDR1 is SGHDT and CDR2 is YYEEEE in the germline V gene. The CDR3 spans 15 residues. A note on this clone: Its antigen is currently unknown.

The clonotype comes from an adult in good health. V and J are TRBV5-6 and TRBJ1-1; D perhaps matches TRBD1 (5 bases). The specimen comprised peripheral blood, sampled on day 0 of AZD1222 vaccination. The CDR3 bases are TGTGCCAGCAGCCCGTGGCAGAGGCAGGGCACTGAAGCTTTCTTT. It translates to CASSPWQRQGTEAFF.